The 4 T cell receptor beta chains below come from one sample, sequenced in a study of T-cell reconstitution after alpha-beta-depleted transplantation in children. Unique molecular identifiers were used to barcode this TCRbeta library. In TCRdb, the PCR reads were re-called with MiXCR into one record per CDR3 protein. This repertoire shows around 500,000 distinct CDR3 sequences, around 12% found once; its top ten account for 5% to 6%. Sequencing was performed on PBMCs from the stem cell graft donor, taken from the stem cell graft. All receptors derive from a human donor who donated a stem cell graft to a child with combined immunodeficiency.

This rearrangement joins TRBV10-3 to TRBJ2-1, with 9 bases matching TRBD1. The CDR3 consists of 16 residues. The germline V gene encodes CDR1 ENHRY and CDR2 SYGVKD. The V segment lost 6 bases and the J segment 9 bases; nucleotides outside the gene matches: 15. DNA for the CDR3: TGTGCCATCAGCTACCCACCGGGACAGGGTATGGGTGAGCAGTTCTTC. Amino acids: CAISYPPGQGMGEQFF.

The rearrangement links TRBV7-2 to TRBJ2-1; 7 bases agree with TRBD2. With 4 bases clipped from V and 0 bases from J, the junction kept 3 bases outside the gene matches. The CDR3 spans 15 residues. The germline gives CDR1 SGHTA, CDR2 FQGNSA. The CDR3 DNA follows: TGTGCCAGCAGCTCTAGCGGTTACTCCTACAATGAGCAGTTCTTC. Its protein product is CASSSSGYSYNEQFF.

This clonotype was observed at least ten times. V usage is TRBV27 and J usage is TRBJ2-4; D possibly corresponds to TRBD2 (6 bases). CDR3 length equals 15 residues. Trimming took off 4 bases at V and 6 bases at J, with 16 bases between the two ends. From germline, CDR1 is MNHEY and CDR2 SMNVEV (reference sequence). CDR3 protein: CASSSWGVSGNIQYF. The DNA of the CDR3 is TGTGCCAGCAGTTCGTGGGGGGTCAGTGGAAACATTCAGTACTTC.

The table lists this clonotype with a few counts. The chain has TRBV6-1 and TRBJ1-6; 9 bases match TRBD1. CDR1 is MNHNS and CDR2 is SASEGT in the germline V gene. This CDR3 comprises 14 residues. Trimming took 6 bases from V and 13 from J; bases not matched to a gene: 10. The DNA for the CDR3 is TGTGCCAGCAGAAGGACAGGGGCCAAAGGCCCCCTCCACTTT. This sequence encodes CASRRTGAKGPLHF.